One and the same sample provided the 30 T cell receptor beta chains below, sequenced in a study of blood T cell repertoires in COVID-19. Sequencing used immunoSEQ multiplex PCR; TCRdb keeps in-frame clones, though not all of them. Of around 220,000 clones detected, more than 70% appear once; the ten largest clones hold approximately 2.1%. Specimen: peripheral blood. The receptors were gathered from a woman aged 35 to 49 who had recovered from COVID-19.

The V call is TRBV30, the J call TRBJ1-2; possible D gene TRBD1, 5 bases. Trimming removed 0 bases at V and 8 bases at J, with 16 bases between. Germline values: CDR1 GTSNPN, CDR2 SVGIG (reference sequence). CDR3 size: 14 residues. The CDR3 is CAWSVRSSGSGYTF. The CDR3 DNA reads TGTGCCTGGAGTGTACGATCGTCAGGGTCGGGCTACACCTTC.

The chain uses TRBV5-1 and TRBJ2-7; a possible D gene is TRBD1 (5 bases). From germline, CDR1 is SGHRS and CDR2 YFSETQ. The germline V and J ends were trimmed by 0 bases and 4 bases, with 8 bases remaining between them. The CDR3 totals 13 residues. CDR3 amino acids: CASSLEDNYEQYF. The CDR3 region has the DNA TGCGCCAGCAGCTTGGAGGACAATTACGAGCAGTACTTC.

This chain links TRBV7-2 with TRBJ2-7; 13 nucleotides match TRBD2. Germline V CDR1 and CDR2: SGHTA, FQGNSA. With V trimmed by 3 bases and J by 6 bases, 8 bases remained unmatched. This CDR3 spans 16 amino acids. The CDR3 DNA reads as TGTGCCAGCAGCTTTGGACTAGCGGGGGAGGCTACCGAGCAGTACTTC. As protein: CASSFGLAGEATEQYF.

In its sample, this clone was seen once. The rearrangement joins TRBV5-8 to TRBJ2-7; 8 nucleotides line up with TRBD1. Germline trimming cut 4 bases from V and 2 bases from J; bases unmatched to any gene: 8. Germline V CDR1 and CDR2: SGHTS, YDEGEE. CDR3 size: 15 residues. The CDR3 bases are TGTGCCAGCAGCCGTCGGACAGGGCAGACCTACGAGCAGTACTTC. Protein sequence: CASSRRTGQTYEQYF.

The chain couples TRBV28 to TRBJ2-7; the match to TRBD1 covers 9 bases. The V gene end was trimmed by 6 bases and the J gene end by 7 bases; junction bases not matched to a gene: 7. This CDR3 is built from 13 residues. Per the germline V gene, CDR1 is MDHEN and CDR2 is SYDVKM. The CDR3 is CASRMTGGQEQYF. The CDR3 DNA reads TGTGCCAGCAGGATGACAGGGGGGCAAGAGCAGTACTTC.

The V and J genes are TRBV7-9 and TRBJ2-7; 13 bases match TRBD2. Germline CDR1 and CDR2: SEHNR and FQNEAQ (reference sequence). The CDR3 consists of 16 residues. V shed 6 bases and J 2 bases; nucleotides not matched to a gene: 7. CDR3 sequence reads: CASRRTSGSEAYEQYF. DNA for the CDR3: TGTGCCAGCAGACGGACTAGCGGGAGTGAAGCCTACGAGCAGTACTTC.

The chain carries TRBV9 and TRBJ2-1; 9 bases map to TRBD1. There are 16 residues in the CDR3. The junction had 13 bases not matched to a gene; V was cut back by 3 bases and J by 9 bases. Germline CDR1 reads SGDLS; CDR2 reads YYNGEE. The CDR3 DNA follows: TGTGCCAGCAGCGCTACGGGACAGGGAACCCGGGGTGAGCAGTTCTTC. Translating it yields CASSATGQGTRGEQFF.

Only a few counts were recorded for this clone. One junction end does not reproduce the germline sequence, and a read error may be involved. Written as DNA, the CDR3 is TGTGCCAGTAGCCCCCGACCGGGACTAGCGCTCTTC. The encoded protein is CASSPRPGLALF. The chain recombines TRBV19 with TRBJ2-1, with TRBD2 identical over 10 bases. The CDR3 sequence is 12 residues long. CDR1 is LNHDA and CDR2 is SQIVND in the germline V gene (reference sequence). The full variable domain, in which reference TRBV19 and TRBJ2-1 provide the parts outside the CDR3, is DGGITQSPKYLFRKEGQNVTLSCEQNLNHDAMYWYRQDPGQGLRLIYYSQIVNDFQKGDIAEGYSVSREKKESFPLTVTSAQKNPTAFYLCASSPRPGLALFGPGTRLTVL.

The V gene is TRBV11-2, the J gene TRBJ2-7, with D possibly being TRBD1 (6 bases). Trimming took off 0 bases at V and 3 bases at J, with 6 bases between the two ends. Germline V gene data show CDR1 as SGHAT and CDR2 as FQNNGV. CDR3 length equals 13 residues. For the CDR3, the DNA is TGTGCCAGCAGCTTAGAACAGGGCTACGAGCAGTACTTC. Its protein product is CASSLEQGYEQYF. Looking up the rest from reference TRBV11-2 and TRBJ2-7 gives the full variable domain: EAGVAQSPRYKIIEKRQSVAFWCNPISGHATLYWYQQILGQGPKLLIQFQNNGVVDDSQLPKDRFSAERLKGVDSTLKIQPAKLEDSAVYLCASSLEQGYEQYFGPGTRLTVT.

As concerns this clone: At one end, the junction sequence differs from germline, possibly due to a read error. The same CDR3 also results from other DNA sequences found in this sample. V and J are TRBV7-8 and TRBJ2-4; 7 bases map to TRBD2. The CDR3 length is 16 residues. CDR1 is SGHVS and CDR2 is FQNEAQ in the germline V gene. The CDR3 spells CASSFLGGMTKNIQYF. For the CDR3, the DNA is TGTGCCAGCAGCTTTCTCGGGGGGATGACCAAAAACATTCAGTATTTC.

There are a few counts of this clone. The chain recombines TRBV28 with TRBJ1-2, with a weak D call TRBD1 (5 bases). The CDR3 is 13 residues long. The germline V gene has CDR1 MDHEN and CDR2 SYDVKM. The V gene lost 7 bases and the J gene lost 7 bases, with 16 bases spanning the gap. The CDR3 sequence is CASNPQGDSGYTF. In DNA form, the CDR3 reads TGTGCCAGCAACCCCCAAGGGGATTCTGGCTACACCTTC.

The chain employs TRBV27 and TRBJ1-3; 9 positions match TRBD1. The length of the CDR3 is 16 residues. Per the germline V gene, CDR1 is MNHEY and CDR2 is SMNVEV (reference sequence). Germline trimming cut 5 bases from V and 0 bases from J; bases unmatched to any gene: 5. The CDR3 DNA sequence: TGTGCCAGCAGTCCCAACAGGGGGCTCTCTGGAAACACCATATATTTT. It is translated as CASSPNRGLSGNTIYF.

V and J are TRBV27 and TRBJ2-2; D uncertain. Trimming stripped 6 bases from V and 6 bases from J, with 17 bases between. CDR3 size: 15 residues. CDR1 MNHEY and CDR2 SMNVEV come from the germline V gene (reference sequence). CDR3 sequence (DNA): TGTGCCAGCAGCCCCGGTACCCCAACTCCCGGGGAGCTGTTTTTT. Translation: CASSPGTPTPGELFF.

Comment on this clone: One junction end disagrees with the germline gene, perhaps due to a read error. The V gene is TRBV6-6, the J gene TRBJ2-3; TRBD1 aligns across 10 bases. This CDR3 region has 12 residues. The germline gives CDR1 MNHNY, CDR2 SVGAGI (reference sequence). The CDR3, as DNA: TGTGCCAGCACATCGGGACAGGGGTCCCCTCATTTT. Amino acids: CASTSGQGSPHF.

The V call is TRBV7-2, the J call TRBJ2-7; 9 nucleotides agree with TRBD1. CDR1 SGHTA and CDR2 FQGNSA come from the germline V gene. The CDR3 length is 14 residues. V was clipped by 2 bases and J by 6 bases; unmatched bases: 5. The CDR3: CASSLRDRAPEQYF. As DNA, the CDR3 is TGTGCCAGCAGCTTAAGGGACAGGGCCCCCGAGCAGTACTTC.

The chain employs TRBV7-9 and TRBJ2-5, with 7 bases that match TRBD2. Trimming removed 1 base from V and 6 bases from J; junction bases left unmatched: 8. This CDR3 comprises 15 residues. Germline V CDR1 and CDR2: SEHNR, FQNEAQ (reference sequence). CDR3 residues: CASSLVSGTPQTQYF. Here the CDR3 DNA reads TGTGCCAGCAGCTTAGTGAGCGGGACTCCTCAGACCCAGTACTTC. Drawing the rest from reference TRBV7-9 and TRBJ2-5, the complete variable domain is DTGVSQNPRHKITKRGQNVTFRCDPISEHNRLYWYRQTLGQGPEFLTYFQNEAQLEKSRLLSDRFSAERPKGSFSTLEIQRTEQGDSAMYLCASSLVSGTPQTQYFGPGTRLLVL.

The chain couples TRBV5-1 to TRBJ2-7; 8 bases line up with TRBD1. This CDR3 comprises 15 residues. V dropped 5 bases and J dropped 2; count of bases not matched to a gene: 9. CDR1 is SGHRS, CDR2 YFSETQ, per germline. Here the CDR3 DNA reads TGCGCCAGCAGTCTTCTTGGGACAGGTACCTACGAGCAGTACTTC. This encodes CASSLLGTGTYEQYF.

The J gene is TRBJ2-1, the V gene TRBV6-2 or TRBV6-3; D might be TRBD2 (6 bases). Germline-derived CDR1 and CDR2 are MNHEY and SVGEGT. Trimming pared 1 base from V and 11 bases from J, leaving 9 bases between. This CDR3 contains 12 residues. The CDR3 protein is CASSYWRGQQFF. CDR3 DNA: TGTGCCAGCAGTTACTGGAGGGGCCAGCAGTTCTTC.

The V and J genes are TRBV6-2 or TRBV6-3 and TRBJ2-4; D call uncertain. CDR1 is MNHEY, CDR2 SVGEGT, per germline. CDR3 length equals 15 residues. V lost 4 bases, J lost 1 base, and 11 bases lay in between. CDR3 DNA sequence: TGTGCCAGCAGTTCGGCAGACTTTGCCAAAAACATTCAGTACTTC. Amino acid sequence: CASSSADFAKNIQYF.

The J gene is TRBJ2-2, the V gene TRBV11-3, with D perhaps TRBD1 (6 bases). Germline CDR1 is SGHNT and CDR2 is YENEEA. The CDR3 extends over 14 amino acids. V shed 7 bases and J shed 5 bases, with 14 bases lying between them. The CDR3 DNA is TGTGCCAGCATGGAGACAGGACGGACCGGGGAGCTGTTTTTT. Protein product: CASMETGRTGELFF.

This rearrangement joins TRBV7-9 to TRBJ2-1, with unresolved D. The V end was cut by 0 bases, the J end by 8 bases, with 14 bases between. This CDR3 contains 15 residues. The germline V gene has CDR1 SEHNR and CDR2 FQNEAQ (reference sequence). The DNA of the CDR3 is TGTGCCAGCAGCTTAGCCGAAGGTAGCTTCTATGAGCAGTTCTTC. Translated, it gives CASSLAEGSFYEQFF.

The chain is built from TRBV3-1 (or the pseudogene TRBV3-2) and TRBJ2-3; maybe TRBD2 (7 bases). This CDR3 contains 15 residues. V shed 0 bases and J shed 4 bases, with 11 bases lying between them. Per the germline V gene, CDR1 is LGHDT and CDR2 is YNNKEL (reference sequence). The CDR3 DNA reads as TGTGCCAGCAGCCAAGAGCGGGGGCTTCCAGATACGCAGTATTTT. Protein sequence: CASSQERGLPDTQYF.

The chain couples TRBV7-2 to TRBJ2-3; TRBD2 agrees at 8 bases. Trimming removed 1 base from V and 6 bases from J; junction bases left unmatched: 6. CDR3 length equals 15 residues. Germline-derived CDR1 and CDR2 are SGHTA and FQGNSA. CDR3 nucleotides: TGTGCCAGCAGCTTAGGACCGGGGGGGCAGGATACGCAGTATTTT. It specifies CASSLGPGGQDTQYF.

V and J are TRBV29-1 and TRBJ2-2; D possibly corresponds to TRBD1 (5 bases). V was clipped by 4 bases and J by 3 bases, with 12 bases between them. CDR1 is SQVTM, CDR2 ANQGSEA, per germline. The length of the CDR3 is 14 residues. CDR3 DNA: TGCAGCGTTGGCCCAGACAGTTACACCGGGGAGCTGTTTTTT. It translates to CSVGPDSYTGELFF.

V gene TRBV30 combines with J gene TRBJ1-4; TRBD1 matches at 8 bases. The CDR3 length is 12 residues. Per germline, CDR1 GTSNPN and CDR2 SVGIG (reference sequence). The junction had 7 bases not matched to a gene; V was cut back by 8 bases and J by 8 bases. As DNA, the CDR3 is TGTGCCCTAAGACAGGGGTGGGAAAAACTGTTTTTT. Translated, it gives CALRQGWEKLFF.

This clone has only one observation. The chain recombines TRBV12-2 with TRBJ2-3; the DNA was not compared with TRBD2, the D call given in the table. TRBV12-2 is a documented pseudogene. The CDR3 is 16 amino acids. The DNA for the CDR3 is TGTGCAAGGCACTCGTGTACGAATTTGAGCACAGATACGCAGTATTTT. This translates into CARHSCTNLSTDTQYF.

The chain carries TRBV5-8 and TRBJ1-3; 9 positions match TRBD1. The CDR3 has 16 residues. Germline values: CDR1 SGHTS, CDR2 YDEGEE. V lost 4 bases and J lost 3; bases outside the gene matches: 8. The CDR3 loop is CASSPVRTGVGNTIYF. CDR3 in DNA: TGTGCCAGCAGCCCAGTCCGGACAGGGGTTGGAAACACCATATATTTT.

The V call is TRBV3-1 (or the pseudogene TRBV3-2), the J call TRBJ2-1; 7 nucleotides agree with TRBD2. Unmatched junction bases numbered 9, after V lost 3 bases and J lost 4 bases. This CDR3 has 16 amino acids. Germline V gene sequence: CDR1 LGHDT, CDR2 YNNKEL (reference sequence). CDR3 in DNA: TGTGCCAGCAGCCAGGAGGCGGGAGTTACTTACAATGAGCAGTTCTTC. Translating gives CASSQEAGVTYNEQFF.

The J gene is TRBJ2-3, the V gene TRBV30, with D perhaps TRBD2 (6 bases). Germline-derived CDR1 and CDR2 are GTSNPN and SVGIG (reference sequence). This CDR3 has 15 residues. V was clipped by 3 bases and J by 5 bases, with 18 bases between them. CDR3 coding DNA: TGTGCCTGGAGATGGAGTGCCACAGCGGGAGATACGCAGTATTTT. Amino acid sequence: CAWRWSATAGDTQYF.

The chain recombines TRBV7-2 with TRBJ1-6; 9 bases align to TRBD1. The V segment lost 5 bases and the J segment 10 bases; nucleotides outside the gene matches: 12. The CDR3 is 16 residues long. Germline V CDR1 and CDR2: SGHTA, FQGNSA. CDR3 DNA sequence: TGTGCCAGCAGCCCCGGTTGGGGACAGGGTGGATCACCCCTCCACTTT. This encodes CASSPGWGQGGSPLHF.